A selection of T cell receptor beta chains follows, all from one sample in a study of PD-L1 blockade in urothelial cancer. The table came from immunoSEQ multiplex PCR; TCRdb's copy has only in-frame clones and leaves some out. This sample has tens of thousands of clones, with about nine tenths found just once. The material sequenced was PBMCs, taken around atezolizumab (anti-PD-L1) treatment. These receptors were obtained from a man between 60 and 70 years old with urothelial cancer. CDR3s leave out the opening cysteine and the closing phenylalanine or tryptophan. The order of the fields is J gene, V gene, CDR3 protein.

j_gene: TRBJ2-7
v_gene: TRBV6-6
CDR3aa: ASSSGSNLPYEQY

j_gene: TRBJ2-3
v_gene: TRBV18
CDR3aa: ASSPFYSSGGAEDTQY

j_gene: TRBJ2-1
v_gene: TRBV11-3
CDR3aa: ASSFRAYNEQF

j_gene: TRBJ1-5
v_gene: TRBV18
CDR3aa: ASSDDSGARQPQH

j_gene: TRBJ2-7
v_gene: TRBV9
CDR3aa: ASSVGPQGAGYEQY

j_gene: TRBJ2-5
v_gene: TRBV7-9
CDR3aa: ASSPGLAGLETQY

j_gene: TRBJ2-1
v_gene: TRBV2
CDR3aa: ASSGTSGGAGQF

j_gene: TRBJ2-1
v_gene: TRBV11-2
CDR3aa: ASSFSSGRINEQF

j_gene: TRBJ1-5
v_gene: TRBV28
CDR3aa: ASNVEGASNQPQH

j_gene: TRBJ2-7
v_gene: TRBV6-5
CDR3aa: ASSRNNRDSYEQY

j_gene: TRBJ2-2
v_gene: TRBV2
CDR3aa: ASRLTSGGLSGELF

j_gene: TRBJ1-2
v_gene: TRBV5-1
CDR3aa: ASSSRGGNYGYT

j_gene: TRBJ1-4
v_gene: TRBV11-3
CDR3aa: ASSEGGVLF

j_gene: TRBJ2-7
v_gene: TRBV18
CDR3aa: ASSRSLAGDYEQY

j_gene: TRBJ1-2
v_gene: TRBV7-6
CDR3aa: ASSSQPTGSNYGYT

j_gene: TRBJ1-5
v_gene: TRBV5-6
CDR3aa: ASPKGDQPQH

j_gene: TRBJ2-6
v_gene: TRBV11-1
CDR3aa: ASSLTTGGAGANVLT

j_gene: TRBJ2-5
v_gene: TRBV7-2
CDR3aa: ASSLERGQKTQY

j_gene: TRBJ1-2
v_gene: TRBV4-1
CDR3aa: ASSQLGREGYT

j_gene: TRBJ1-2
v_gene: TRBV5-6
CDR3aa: ASSKRDSPSSYGYT

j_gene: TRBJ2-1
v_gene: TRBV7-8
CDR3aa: ASSYELAGGNNEQF

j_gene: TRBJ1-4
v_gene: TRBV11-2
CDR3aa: ASSSGTGAEKLF

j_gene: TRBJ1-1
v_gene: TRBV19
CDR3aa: ASSMWQEGSAF

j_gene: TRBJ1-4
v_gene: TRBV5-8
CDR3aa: ASSLLGVEEKLF

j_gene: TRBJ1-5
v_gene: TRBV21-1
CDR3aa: ASSLRQIPNQPQH

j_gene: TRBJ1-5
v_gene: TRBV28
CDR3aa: ASIPNRDRNQPQH

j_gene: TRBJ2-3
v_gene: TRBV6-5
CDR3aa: ASSYEQGADTQY

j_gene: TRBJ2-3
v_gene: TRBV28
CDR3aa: ASRPARGNTDTQY

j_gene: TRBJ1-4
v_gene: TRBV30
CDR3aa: AWSVKGQGNEKLF

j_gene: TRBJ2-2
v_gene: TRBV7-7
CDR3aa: ASRADSNTGELF

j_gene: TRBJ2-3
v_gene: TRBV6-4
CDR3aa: ASSDGWATDTQY

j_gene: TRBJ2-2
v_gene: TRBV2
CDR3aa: ASSASGPGELF

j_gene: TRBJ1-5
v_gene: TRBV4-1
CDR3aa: ASSHNNRDRDGSNQPQH

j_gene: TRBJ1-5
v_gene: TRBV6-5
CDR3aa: ASSRRNQPQH

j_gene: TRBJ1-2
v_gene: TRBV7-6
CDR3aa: ASSLDSQRNYGYT

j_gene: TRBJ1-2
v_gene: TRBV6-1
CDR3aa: ASSDTSDYGYT

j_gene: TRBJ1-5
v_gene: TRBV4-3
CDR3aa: ASSQESKGQYQPQH

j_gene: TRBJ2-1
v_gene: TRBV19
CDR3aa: ASSPPWGRLTYNEQF

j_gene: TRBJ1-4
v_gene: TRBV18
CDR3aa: ASSPQGANEKLF

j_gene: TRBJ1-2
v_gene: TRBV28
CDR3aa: ASSLLWGEGYT

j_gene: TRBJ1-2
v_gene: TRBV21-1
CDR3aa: ASPGTGDHGYT

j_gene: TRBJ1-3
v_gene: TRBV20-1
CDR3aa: SARNSNTIY

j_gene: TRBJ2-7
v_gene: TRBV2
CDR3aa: ASSRQVKGLAGVGSYEQY

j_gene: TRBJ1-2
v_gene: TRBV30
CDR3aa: AWSWQAYGYT

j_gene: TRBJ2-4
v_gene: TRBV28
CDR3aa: ASSLYRGGNIQY

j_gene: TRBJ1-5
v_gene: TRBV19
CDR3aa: ASSRDSDQPQH

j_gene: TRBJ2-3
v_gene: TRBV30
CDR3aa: AFDTYTGDTQY

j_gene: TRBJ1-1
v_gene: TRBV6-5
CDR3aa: ASSYRRNTEAF

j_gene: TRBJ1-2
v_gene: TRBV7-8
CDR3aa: ASSRSGDSIYGYT

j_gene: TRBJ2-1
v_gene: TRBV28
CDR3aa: ASSPMTVRSNEQF

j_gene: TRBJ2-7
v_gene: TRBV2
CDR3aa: ASHRGGQKGEQY

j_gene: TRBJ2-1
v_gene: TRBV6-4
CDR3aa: ASSGLAEGSEQF

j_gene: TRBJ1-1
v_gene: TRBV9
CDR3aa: ASSVKGQGAEAF

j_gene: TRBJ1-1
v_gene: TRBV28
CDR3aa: ASSLAGTGRTEAF

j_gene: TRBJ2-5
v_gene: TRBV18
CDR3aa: ASSPTSGSGETQY

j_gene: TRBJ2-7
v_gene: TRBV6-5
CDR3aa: ASSRDRVGSYEQY

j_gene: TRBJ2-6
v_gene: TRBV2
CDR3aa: ASKSDRGSGANVLT

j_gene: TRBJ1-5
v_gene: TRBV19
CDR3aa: ASRPNRGPLPQH

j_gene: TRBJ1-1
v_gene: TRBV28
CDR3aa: ASSPPSRGTEAF

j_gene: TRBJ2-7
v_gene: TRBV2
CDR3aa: ASIASGAYEQY